The 29 T cell receptor beta chains given below trace back to one sample, sequenced in a study of identical twins. TCRdb itself ran the 5' RACE reads through MiXCR, one entry per CDR3 protein. The table has under 450,000 distinct CDR3 sequences, less than 20% seen once; the top ten hold less than 15%. The material sequenced was naive T cells sorted from blood. These receptors were taken from a man in his fifties or sixties in good health.

This clonotype was detected ten times or more. The chain employs TRBV27 and TRBJ2-1, with D possibly TRBD2 on 6 matching bases. CDR3 length equals 15 residues. The V gene lost 3 bases and the J gene lost 9 bases, with 18 bases spanning the gap. Germline loops: CDR1 MNHEY, CDR2 SMNVEV (reference sequence). This CDR3 reads CASSFRLEGKSEQFF. The CDR3 bases are TGTGCCAGCAGTTTTCGACTAGAAGGGAAGAGTGAGCAGTTCTTC.

This clonotype was counted at least ten times. The V gene is TRBV5-1, the J gene TRBJ2-7; TRBD1 matches at 9 bases. J lost 2 bases, V lost 4 bases, and 10 bases had no gene match. The CDR3 covers 16 residues. The germline V gene has CDR1 SGHRS and CDR2 YFSETQ. DNA for the CDR3: TGCGCCAGCAGCGGACCGGGACAGGGAGTACCCTACGAGCAGTACTTC. Translation gives CASSGPGQGVPYEQYF.

This clonotype was found a few times. The chain uses TRBV10-3 and TRBJ2-1; 12 bases line up with TRBD2. Per the germline V gene, CDR1 is ENHRY and CDR2 is SYGVKD. Unmatched junction bases numbered 6, after V lost 10 bases and J lost 5 bases. This CDR3 has 14 amino acids. The DNA for the CDR3 is TGTGCCACCAAAACTAGCGGGGGGAACAATGAGCAGTTCTTC. Translation gives CATKTSGGNNEQFF.

Only a few counts were recorded for this clonotype. The V gene is TRBV5-1, the J gene TRBJ1-6; TRBD1 is a possible D gene (6 bases). This CDR3 comprises 15 residues. The V and J ends lost 4 bases and 11 bases respectively, with 19 bases between them. Per the germline V gene, CDR1 is SGHRS and CDR2 is YFSETQ. CDR3 bases: TGCGCCAGCAGCAGCTTAAGGGGGGCCGGTACACCCCTCCACTTT. Translation: CASSSLRGAGTPLHF.

The V and J genes are TRBV10-3 and TRBJ2-5, with D perhaps TRBD1 (6 bases). CDR1 and CDR2 from the germline V gene are ENHRY and SYGVKD. The CDR3 extends over 13 amino acids. Trimming took off 4 bases at V and 5 bases at J, with 11 bases between the two ends. CDR3 DNA sequence: TGTGCCATCAGTGGGGCAGGGGATGAGACCCAGTACTTC. It yields the protein CAISGAGDETQYF.

This clonotype appeared many times. The rearrangement links TRBV28 to TRBJ2-1; tentative D call: TRBD2 (6 bases). This CDR3 spans 15 amino acids. V shed 5 bases and J shed 0 bases, with 11 bases lying between them. Per the germline V gene, CDR1 is MDHEN and CDR2 is SYDVKM. The CDR3 spells CASSGGDLSYNEQFF. The CDR3 region has the DNA TGTGCCAGCAGTGGCGGGGATCTCTCCTACAATGAGCAGTTCTTC.

The chain has TRBV5-4 and TRBJ2-6; 11 nucleotides line up with TRBD2. CDR3 length equals 16 residues. Trimming cost V 9 bases and J 3 bases; bases outside gene matches: 8. Germline V lookup: CDR1 SGHNT, CDR2 YYREEE (reference sequence). CDR3 nucleotide sequence: TGTGCCACCTTAGCGGGAGGGCCGAATGGGGCCAACGTCCTGACTTTC. Translation: CATLAGGPNGANVLTF.

This rearrangement joins TRBV7-9 to TRBJ1-4; D is possibly TRBD1 (6 bases). Germline V lookup: CDR1 SEHNR, CDR2 FQNEAQ (reference sequence). Trimming took off 5 bases at V and 4 bases at J, with 11 bases between the two ends. The CDR3 spans 14 residues. In nucleotides, the CDR3 is TGTGCCAGCAGCCTGACAGGTGGTAATGAAAAACTGTTTTTT. Translation gives CASSLTGGNEKLFF.

The chain recombines TRBV20-1 with TRBJ2-5; 10 positions match TRBD2. The CDR3 consists of 15 residues. With V trimmed by 8 bases and J by 2 bases, 11 bases remained unmatched. CDR1 and CDR2 from the germline V gene are DFQATT and SNEGSKA (reference sequence). The CDR3 nucleotides are TGCAGTTGCTTTCTAGCGGGGGCGAGACAAGAGACCCAGTACTTC. Translation gives CSCFLAGARQETQYF.

Many counts were recorded for this clonotype. The chain recombines TRBV4-3 with TRBJ2-3; 9 bases agree with TRBD1. This CDR3 is built from 17 residues. V shed 1 base, J shed 0 bases, and the junction held 5 bases outside the gene matches. CDR1 is LGHNA, CDR2 YSLEER, per germline. CDR3 protein: CASSQVGTGHSTDTQYF. Written as DNA, the CDR3 is TGCGCCAGCAGCCAAGTTGGGACAGGGCATAGCACAGATACGCAGTATTTT.

In DNA, the CDR3 is TGCAGTGCTAGAGATCTAGGACAGGGAGAGTGGAAGACCCAGTACTTC. Translation: CSARDLGQGEWKTQYF. The V and J genes are TRBV20-1 and TRBJ2-5; 8 bases line up with TRBD1. Losses at the gene ends were 0 bases for V and 6 bases for J; bases not matched to a gene: 12. This CDR3 comprises 16 residues. Looked up from germline, CDR1 is DFQATT and CDR2 is SNEGSKA (reference sequence).

This clonotype was recorded a few times. This sequence joins TRBV6-2 or TRBV6-3 and TRBJ2-7; a weak D match, TRBD1 (6 bases). Trimming cost V 7 bases and J 2 bases, with 9 bases left between them. There are 12 residues in the CDR3. The V gene's germline CDR1 is MNHEY and CDR2 SVGEGT. The CDR3 sequence is CASNRGTYEQYF. In DNA form, the CDR3 reads TGTGCCAGCAATAGGGGGACCTACGAGCAGTACTTC.

The chain joins TRBV27 to TRBJ1-4; tentatively, D is TRBD1 (6 bases). Germline loops: CDR1 MNHEY, CDR2 SMNVEV (reference sequence). There are 15 residues in the CDR3. V shed 3 bases and J shed 7 bases, with 15 bases lying between them. The CDR3 loop reads CASSLARGLGEKLFF. In DNA, the CDR3 is TGTGCCAGCAGTTTGGCCAGGGGCCTAGGTGAAAAACTGTTTTTT.

This clonotype was observed a few times. The chain links TRBV11-2 to TRBJ2-1, with D maybe TRBD1 (6 bases). The length of the CDR3 is 16 residues. Germline V gene sequence: CDR1 SGHAT, CDR2 FQNNGV. V was shortened by 1 base and J by 10 bases, with 20 bases between the two germline ends. The CDR3 reads CASSLGQSLHTGEQFF. DNA for the CDR3: TGTGCCAGCAGCTTAGGCCAATCACTCCATACAGGGGAGCAGTTCTTC.

J is TRBJ2-5 and V is TRBV11-1, with TRBD2 as a possible D gene (6 bases). Germline loops: CDR1 SGHAT, CDR2 FQDESV (reference sequence). CDR3 length: 18 amino acids. Trimming shortened V by 5 bases and J by 0 bases, and 22 bases separated the two germline ends. In DNA form, the CDR3 reads TGTGCCAGCAGCCCCCCCGGTCGGTCAGGGAGGTACCAAGAGACCCAGTACTTC. This translates into CASSPPGRSGRYQETQYF.

This clonotype was recorded a few times. This sequence joins TRBV10-3 and TRBJ2-3; D not resolved. The CDR3 has 12 amino acids. The V gene's germline CDR1 is ENHRY and CDR2 SYGVKD. Trimming took 5 bases from V and 1 from J, leaving 4 bases between them. The DNA for the CDR3 is TGTGCCATCAGTCTAGGCACAGATACGCAGTATTTT. Translated: CAISLGTDTQYF.

The rearrangement uses TRBV5-1 and TRBJ1-4; D possibly corresponds to TRBD1 (5 bases). The CDR3 extends over 15 amino acids. Trimming shortened V by 4 bases and J by 0 bases, and 10 bases separated the two germline ends. The V gene's germline CDR1 is SGHRS and CDR2 YFSETQ. This CDR3 reads CASSPTGATNEKLFF. DNA of the CDR3: TGCGCCAGCAGCCCAACAGGAGCAACTAATGAAAAACTGTTTTTT.

J is TRBJ2-5 and V is TRBV5-6; 7 bases map to TRBD1. The CDR3 is 18 residues long. The V gene end was trimmed by 1 base and the J gene end by 1 base; junction bases not matched to a gene: 13. The germline CDR1 and CDR2 sequences are SGHDT and YYEEEE. The CDR3 DNA reads TGTGCCAGCAGCTTGCCGGGACAGACCGGTAGGGGCCAAGAGACCCAGTACTTC. This encodes CASSLPGQTGRGQETQYF.

This clonotype was recorded a few times. The chain joins TRBV7-3 to TRBJ2-3; no clear D. Trimming removed 5 bases from V and 7 bases from J, with 19 bases in between. Germline CDR1 is SGHTA and CDR2 is FQGTGA. The CDR3 extends over 15 amino acids. The CDR3 bases are TGTGCCAGCAGCCCTGGTCGCGGAGAACGAAATACGCAGTATTTT. This gives the protein CASSPGRGERNTQYF.

The chain couples TRBV11-1 to TRBJ2-7; possible D gene TRBD1, 6 bases. Trimming left V 4 bases short and J 3 bases short, with 25 bases between. Germline CDR1 and CDR2: SGHAT and FQDESV (reference sequence). The CDR3 has 18 amino acids. In DNA form, the CDR3 reads TGTGCCAGCAGCTCCCTCGGTAGTCCCAGGGGCGATCGCTACGAGCAGTACTTC. Translating it yields CASSSLGSPRGDRYEQYF.

V is TRBV7-7 and J is TRBJ2-5; 8 positions match TRBD2. The germline V gene has CDR1 SSHAT and CDR2 FNYEAQ (reference sequence). The V gene end was trimmed by 1 base and the J gene end by 5 bases; junction bases not matched to a gene: 9. This CDR3 contains 16 residues. CDR3 residues: CASSLVSREGRETQYF. CDR3 nucleotide sequence: TGTGCCAGCAGCTTAGTTAGCCGGGAGGGCCGGGAGACCCAGTACTTC.

The chain has TRBV6-1 and TRBJ1-4, with 8 bases lining up with TRBD1. The CDR3 loop spans 13 amino acids. Trimming removed 6 bases from V and 7 bases from J; junction bases left unmatched: 4. Germline V gives CDR1 MNHNS, CDR2 SASEGT. The DNA for the CDR3 is TGTGCCAGCAGCCGACAGGGGCGTGAAAAACTGTTTTTT. Its protein product is CASSRQGREKLFF.

This clonotype was counted a few times. This sequence joins TRBV25-1 and TRBJ1-2; a possible D gene is TRBD1 (5 bases). This CDR3 spans 8 amino acids. Germline V gene sequence: CDR1 MGHDK, CDR2 SYGVNS. The CDR3 DNA follows: TGTGCGAGGGGTGGCTACACCTTC. Its protein is CARGGYTF.

There are many counts of this clonotype. V gene TRBV5-1 combines with J gene TRBJ2-1, with 8 bases lining up with TRBD1. After removal of 4 bases from V and 0 bases from J, the junction contained 18 bases not matched to a gene. This CDR3 has 20 amino acids. Germline assignment: CDR1 SGHRS and CDR2 YFSETQ. The CDR3 region is CASSAPGQALLADSYNEQFF. The CDR3 nucleotides read TGCGCCAGCAGCGCACCGGGACAGGCGTTGTTGGCTGACTCCTACAATGAGCAGTTCTTC.

This clonotype has at least ten counts. The chain links TRBV5-1 to TRBJ2-7; 10 bases are shared with TRBD2. The junction had 5 bases not matched to a gene; V was cut back by 1 base and J by 4 bases. Germline CDR1 SGHRS, CDR2 YFSETQ. The CDR3 runs to 15 residues. The CDR3 loop reads CASSLRAGGPYEQYF. The CDR3 DNA reads as TGCGCCAGCAGCTTGCGAGCGGGAGGGCCGTACGAGCAGTACTTC.

This clonotype has a count of ten or more. The V and J genes are TRBV27 and TRBJ2-2; TRBD1 might be the D (5 bases). This CDR3 spans 15 amino acids. Trimming removed 3 bases at V and 1 base at J, with 9 bases between. Germline CDR1 reads MNHEY; CDR2 reads SMNVEV (reference sequence). CDR3 DNA sequence: TGTGCCAGCAGTTTCATCAGGGTGAACACCGGGGAGCTGTTTTTT. Translating gives CASSFIRVNTGELFF.

The sample holds many counts of this clonotype. The J gene is TRBJ1-1, the V gene TRBV5-1, with unresolved D. V shed 5 bases and J shed 3 bases, with 23 bases lying between them. This CDR3 contains 17 residues. The germline gives CDR1 SGHRS, CDR2 YFSETQ. The CDR3 is CASSPLGGSPWDTEAFF. The DNA for the CDR3 is TGCGCCAGCAGTCCCCTGGGCGGGAGTCCCTGGGACACTGAAGCTTTCTTT.

The sample holds many counts of this clonotype. This chain connects TRBV28 to TRBJ2-1; D is possibly TRBD2 (6 bases). The length of the CDR3 is 15 residues. Looked up from germline, CDR1 is MDHEN and CDR2 is SYDVKM. The V and J ends lost 7 bases and 2 bases respectively, with 15 bases between them. CDR3 in DNA: TGTGCCAGCACCCTTCAGTGGGAGGCCTACAATGAGCAGTTCTTC. The encoded protein is CASTLQWEAYNEQFF.

This clonotype turned up a few times. CDR3 DNA: TGTGCCAGCAGCGTAAAAGACGTCCCCGGGAACACTGAAGCTTTCTTT. Residues: CASSVKDVPGNTEAFF. The V gene is TRBV9, the J gene TRBJ1-1, with D uncertain. Germline V gene lookup returns CDR1 SGDLS and CDR2 YYNGEE. CDR3 size: 16 residues. The ends were cut back, 1 base at V and 1 base at J, with 14 bases in the middle.